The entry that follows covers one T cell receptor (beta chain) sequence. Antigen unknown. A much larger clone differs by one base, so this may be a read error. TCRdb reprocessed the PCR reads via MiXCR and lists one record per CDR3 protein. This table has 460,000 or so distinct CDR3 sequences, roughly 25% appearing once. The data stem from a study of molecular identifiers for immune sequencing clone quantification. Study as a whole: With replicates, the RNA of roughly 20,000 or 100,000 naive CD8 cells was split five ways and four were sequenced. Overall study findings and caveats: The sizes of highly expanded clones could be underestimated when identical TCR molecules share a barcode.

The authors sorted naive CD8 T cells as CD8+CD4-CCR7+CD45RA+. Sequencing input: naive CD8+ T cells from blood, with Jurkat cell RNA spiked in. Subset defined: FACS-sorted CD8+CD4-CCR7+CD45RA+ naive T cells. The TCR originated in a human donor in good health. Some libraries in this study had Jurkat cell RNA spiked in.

CDR3 coding DNA: TGTGCCAGCAGTGAGTCCGACAGGGTCACAGATATGCAGTATTTT. Its translation is CASSESDRVTDMQYF. The chain is built from TRBV6-6 and TRBJ2-3; 7 bases line up with TRBD1. The germline V gene encodes CDR1 MNHNY and CDR2 SVGAGI (reference sequence). The length of the CDR3 is 15 residues.